The source of this T cell receptor beta chain is a study of cytomegalovirus exposure and HLA in healthy donors (dated by TCRdb to the late 2010s). Describing the broader study: In an earlier analysis of approximately 500 of the donors, around 290 Gb of sequence data and 117 million unique TCR beta sequences from about 190 million T cells were reported. Approximately 310 gigabases of sequencing data and 70 million to 100 million unique TCR sequences made up an early release that covered about 640 HLA-typed donors. Of the 300 to 400 genotyped donors, about 80% fell in the genetic ancestry cluster associated with self-reported Caucasian donors. The study aimed to test whether cataloging public T cell receptors could reveal signatures of past pathogen exposure. The study profiled the T cell repertoires of under 850 subjects by immunosequencing and related them to cytomegalovirus serostatus. In addition to the first cohort of 666 subjects, a separate validation cohort of some 120 different subjects was used. To predict cytomegalovirus infection status, the study combined high-throughput TCR immunosequencing, statistical association of individual TCRs with disease status, and machine learning. A later analysis re-examined previously published TCR beta repertoires from around 670 donors and added high-resolution HLA genotyping to investigate patterns of TCR occurrence. In the later analysis, no new phenotypic data were used to find candidate immune exposures; instead, reliance was placed on TCR beta sequences and their occurrence across donors. In an earlier analysis of roughly 580 of the donors, high-throughput TCR beta sequencing was used to judge whether each TCR beta V gene segment behaved as functional or pseudogenic. Donor age, sex, ethnicity and CMV serostatus were collected together with the repertoire data. Genome-wide SNP genotypes for about 65% of the roughly 700 donors were used in a later genetic analysis, which treated that subset as a discovery cohort. All discovery cohort repertoires had been generated using a single sequencing platform. Both class I and class II loci were covered by HLA typing, at four-digit resolution. The number of typed donors differed by locus: about 620-630 for A, B, C, DRB1 and DQB1; 522 for DQA1; roughly 600 for DPA1; and 400 to 480 for DPB1. A handful of DR-DQ haplotypes were handled as single units for association and clustering because linkage in the cohort was strong. Among 350 to 400 genotyped donors of the cohort, an average of around 240,000 unique TCR beta nucleotide sequences were sequenced per donor, roughly 20% of them non-productive. Paper-wide results and their limitations: A later genetic analysis associated a missense DCLRE1C variant with V-gene and J-gene trimming of TCR beta chains, and an independent cohort replicated the association. Correlated functional status among segregating V segments might reflect linkage disequilibrium, but an unknown experimental factor could not be ruled out. In a later analysis, the rate of TCR association differed among HLA loci, with DRB1 alleles having the most associated TCRs and HLA-C alleles having the fewest. In an earlier analysis of under 600 of the donors, most TCR beta V segments were observed in productive rearrangements about 87% or about 30% of the time, broadly matching IMGT annotations. A further reported finding was that TCR beta sequences accurately predicted the HLA-A and HLA-B alleles for most subjects in the first cohort. According to a later analysis, most CMV-associated TCR beta chains appeared to be HLA-restricted, and the HLA associations seemed to be driven largely by CMV exposure. The 87-base-pair reads could not distinguish some IMGT-functional V segments, including TRBV6-2 and TRBV6-3, so those segments were excluded. CMV serostatus was the only immune exposure information available for the cohort. A later analysis reported that several top co-occurrence clusters appeared linked to parvovirus B19, influenza, CMV and Epstein-Barr virus. A group of highly shared sequence variants was considered likely to be a technical artifact of the sequencing pipeline. HLA typing was unavailable for some donors at each locus, so association tests used only the typed subset. Most TCR sequences were seen in very few donors, while some public TCRs were found in many individuals. Assigning TCR associations to individual alleles was difficult when HLA alleles, especially DR and DQ, strongly co-occurred. In vitro tests confirmed that three of the cytomegalovirus-associated TCR beta chains recognize cytomegalovirus antigens. A later analysis found that HLA-associated TCR beta chains were more clonally expanded and had lower generation probabilities than equally common non-associated chains. The authors suggested that the approach could potentially be extended to other disease states and immunological phenotypes. In the study, around 150 TCR beta chains were listed as associated with cytomegalovirus. The presence/absence analyses assumed that sequencing depth was roughly uniform across donors, and that assumption may not be true. In this cohort, only TCR beta chains were sequenced, and detectable features were limited by the absence of alpha or paired-chain data. At a false discovery rate of 0.05, a later analysis linked fewer than 20,000 TCR beta sequences to specific HLA alleles. In a later genetic analysis, fewer N-insertions in productive TCRs were reported among donors in an Asian-associated ancestry cluster than the approximately 670-donor mean. The classifier was reported to diagnose cytomegalovirus status with high specificity and sensitivity in both the original cohort and the validation cohort. Because counts were too low, 15 to 20 rarely observed V segments, including chromosome 9 orphons, were excluded from the earlier analysis of some 590 of the donors.

Libraries were built with the immunoSEQ multiplex PCR assay. For the multiplex PCR, a mixture combining 60 forward primers for TCR Vbeta segments and 13 reverse primers for TCR Jbeta segments was used. The CDR3 region of rearranged TCR beta genes was amplified from genomic DNA by a multiplex PCR assay. The Illumina HiSeq System was used to sequence the amplified TCR beta libraries as 87-base-pair reads. The authors' analysis ran thus. In a later analysis, some 80 million unique TCR beta chains were counted across the roughly 700 repertoires, and some 10 million of these chains were shared by at least two donors. Raw reads were error-corrected and collapsed into unique sequences by a nearest-neighbor algorithm in which closely related sequences were merged to remove PCR and sequencing errors. Alignment of CDR3 sequences to IMGT reference sequences was used to assign V, D and J gene segments. For a sequence to be retained, at least a six-nucleotide match to both a V gene segment and a J gene segment was required. A rearrangement counted as productive if the CDR3 had no stop codons and remained in frame with V and J, and every other rearrangement counted as non-productive. CDR3 was defined by IMGT convention, running from the second conserved V-encoded cysteine to the conserved J-encoded phenylalanine. The earlier analysis of approximately 590 of the donors excluded any sequence lacking an unambiguous match to a single V gene segment. In an earlier analysis of several hundred of the donors, V segments were called functional above 56.7% productive rearrangements and were called segregating when the between-donor standard deviation exceeded 5%. To diagnose cytomegalovirus status from the catalog of TCR beta chain sequences, a statistical classification framework was built. A later analysis assigned V and J genes by comparing TCR nucleotide sequences with IMGT/GENE-DB human TR gene sequences. In a later analysis, CDR3 sequences and most-parsimonious VDJ recombination scenarios were assigned using the TCRdist pipeline. A later analysis defined each TCR beta chain by its CDR3 amino acid sequence plus V-gene family, and excluded reads lacking a unique V-gene family. A later analysis removed roughly 590 highly shared, low-generation-probability nucleotide sequences to deal with suspected cross-contamination and a sequencing artifact. For each public chain, a later analysis derived a clonal expansion index from normalized ranks of inferred template counts within each repertoire. A later analysis computed generation probabilities with a VDJ recombination model fitted to out-of-frame rearrangements, and checked the results against IGoR. In a later analysis, hypergeometric tests were used to score TCR-TCR, TCR-HLA and TCR-CMV co-occurrence, with a repertoire-size bias correction applied to TCR pairs. To estimate false discovery rates, a later analysis permuted the HLA or CMV assignments 20 times. A later analysis grouped co-occurring TCRs with DBSCAN, adding TCRdist sequence similarity when clustering within HLA-allele-positive subsets. Co-occurrence clustering excluded repertoires with fewer than 30,000 or more than 120,000 public chains, plus five with anomalous nucleotide sharing. TCRdb stores this immuneACCESS table with in-frame sequences only. Part of the clones is absent; in the studies checked, under half of the shortfall reflects unresolved V genes, and no reason is known for the rest. Clonal size and the V and J genes are those of that table, whereas D and trimming came from the DNA. The sample contains approximately 190,000 clones, around 86% of them found a single time. The ten top clones hold over 5.5% of the sample.

As for this clone: The antigen it recognizes is unknown. Nothing much larger sits one base from this clone, and base qualities are not available.

The cohort consisted of some 670 healthy bone marrow donors. At the time of sampling, every cohort member was nominally healthy, though immune exposures that went unrecorded were likely present. The donor was CMV seropositive and belonged to the group of 250 to 300 seropositive cohort members. A peripheral blood sample was collected from each donor, and TCR beta sequencing was performed on peripheral blood mononuclear cells. The Qiagen DNeasy Blood Extraction Kit was used to extract genomic DNA from the blood cell samples. The trim is 6 bases for V and 9 bases for J, with a gap of 18 bases between the germline ends. The CDR3 has 15 amino acids, counting the end cysteine and phenylalanine. The retained sequence is limited to the CDR3, 45 bases, with the frame set at the first base. Per the germline V gene, SGHTA is the CDR1 and FQGNSA is the CDR2.

The chain links TRBV7-2 with TRBJ1-6, with no confidently assigned D gene. What was sequenced was PBMCs. This clonotype was sampled from a man aged 35 to 55 in good health and CMV-seropositive. The sequence in DNA is TGTGCCAGCAGGGGGAGGGAGGGCTTCGGTTCACCCCTCCACTTT. Its protein product is CASRGREGFGSPLHF.